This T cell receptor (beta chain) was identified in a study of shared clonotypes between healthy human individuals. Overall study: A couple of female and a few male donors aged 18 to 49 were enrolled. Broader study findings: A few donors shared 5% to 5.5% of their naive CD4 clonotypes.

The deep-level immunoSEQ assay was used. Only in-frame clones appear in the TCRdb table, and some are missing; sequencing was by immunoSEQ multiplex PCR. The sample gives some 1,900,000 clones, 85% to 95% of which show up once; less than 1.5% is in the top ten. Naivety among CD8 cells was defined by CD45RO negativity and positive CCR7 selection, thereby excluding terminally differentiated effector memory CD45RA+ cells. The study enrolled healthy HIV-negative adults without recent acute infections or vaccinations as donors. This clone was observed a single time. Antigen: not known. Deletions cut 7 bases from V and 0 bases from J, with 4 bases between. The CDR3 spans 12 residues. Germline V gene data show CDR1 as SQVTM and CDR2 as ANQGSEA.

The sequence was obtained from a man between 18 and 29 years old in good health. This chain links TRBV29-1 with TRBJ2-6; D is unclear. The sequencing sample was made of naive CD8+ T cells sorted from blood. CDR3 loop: CSALSGANVLTF. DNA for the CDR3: TGCAGCGCCCTCTCTGGGGCCAACGTCCTGACTTTC.